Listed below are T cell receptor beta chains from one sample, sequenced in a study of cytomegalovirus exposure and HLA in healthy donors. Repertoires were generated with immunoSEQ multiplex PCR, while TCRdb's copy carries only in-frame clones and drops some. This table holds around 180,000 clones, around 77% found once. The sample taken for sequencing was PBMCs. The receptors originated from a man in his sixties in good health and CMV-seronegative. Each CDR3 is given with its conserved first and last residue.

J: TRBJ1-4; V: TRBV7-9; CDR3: CAIMGTPNEKLFF
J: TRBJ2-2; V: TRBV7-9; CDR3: CSSSPEAGELFF
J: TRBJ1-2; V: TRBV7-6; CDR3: CASSLSRGWDGYTF
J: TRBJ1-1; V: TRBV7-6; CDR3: CASSRGQNTEAFF
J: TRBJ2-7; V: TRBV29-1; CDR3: CSVGHRGYEQYF
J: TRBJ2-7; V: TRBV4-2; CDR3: CASSPRAGGYEQYF
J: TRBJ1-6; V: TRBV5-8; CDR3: CASSLERQGGNSPLHF
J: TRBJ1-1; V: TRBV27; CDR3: CASRGQGALGNTEAFF
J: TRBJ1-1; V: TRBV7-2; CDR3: CASSWDRGTEAFF
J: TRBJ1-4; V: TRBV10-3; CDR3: CAIRPSRDRKLFF
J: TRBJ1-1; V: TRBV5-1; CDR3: CASSSGGRTVSNTEAFF
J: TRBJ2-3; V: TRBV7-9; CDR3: CATGEEGTQYF
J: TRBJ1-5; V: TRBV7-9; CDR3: CASSRSGFNQPQHF
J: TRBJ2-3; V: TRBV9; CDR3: CASSVVQGAADTQYF
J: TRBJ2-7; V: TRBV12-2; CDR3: CASRPRVFVPYEQYF
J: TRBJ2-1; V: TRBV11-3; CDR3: CASSLNTDEQFF
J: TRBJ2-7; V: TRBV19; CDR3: CASSLSGQPYEQYF
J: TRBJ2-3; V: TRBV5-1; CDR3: CASSLGLLGTDTQYF
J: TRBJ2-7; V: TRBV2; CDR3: CARKNRVGHEQYF
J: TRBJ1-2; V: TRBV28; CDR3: CASRRGGVASGYTF
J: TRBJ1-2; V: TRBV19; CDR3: CASSIKSGGATNYGYTF
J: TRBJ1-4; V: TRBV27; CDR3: CASSLAGKLFF
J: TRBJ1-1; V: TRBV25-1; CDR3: CASRGPNTEAFF
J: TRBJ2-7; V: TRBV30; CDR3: CACPTPGGDPYEQYF
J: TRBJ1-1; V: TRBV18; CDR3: CASSPLTQAGVSNTEAFF
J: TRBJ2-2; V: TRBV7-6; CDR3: CASSRLAVNTGELFF
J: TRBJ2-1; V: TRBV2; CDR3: CASSELLTSGSNEQFF
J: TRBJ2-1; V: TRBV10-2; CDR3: CASSDFNEQFF
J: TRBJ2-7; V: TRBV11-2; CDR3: CASSLTPQGLTRYEQYF
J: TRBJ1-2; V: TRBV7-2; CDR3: CASSLTGTGGSGYTF
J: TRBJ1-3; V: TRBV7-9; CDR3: CASSTGQSDGNTIYF
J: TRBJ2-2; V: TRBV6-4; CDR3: CASRGLAGDTGELFF
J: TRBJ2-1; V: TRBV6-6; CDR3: CASSFTSGVTEQFF
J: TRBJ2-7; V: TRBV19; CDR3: CASSSTGAVMYEQYF
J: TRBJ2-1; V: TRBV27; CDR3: CASTSFLGGGIPYNEQFF
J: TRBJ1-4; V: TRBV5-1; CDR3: CASSFDAAANEKLFF
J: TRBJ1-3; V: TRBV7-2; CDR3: CASSLGLGTAGNTIYF
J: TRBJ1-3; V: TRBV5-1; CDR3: CASSLSRVRTGNTIYF
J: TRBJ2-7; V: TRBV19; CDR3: CASSPPGGGYEQYF
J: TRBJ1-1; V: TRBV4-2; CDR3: CASSRQGATEAFF
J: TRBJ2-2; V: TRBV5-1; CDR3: CASSRTSGLNTGELFF
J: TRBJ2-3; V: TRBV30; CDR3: CAWSSLAGVTDTQYF
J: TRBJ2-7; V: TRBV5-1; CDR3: CASSLFTGSSYEQYF
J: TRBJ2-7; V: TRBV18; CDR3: CASSPSRGTGVNEQYF
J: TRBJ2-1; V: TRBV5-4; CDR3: CASRPAGVTYNEQFF
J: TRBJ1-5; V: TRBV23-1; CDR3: CASSLGQGNRQPQNF
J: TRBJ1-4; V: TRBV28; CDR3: CAGGRVDEKLFF
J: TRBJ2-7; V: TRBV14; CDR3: CASSQVNYRDRGVYEQYF
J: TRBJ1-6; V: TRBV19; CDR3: CATRRGNNSPLHF
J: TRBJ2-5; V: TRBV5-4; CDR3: CASSPDREFQETQYF
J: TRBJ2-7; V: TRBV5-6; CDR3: CASSDDIYEQYF
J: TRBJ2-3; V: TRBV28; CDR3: CASKIAGTTDTQYF
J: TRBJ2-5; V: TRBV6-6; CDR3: CASSREGQGGTQYF
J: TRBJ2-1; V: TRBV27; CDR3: CASSLSYRDWHNEQFF